This TCR beta chain was captured in a study of blood T cell repertoires in COVID-19. Background on the study: Samples of COVID-19 (acute and convalescent) were obtained from the United States, Italy and Spain. Nucleic acid was either cDNA or gDNA, and it came from T cells, B-cell-depleted T cells, or PBMCs.

The CDR3 totals 15 residues. In germline, CDR1 is LNHDA, CDR2 SQIVND (reference sequence). V dropped 6 bases and J dropped 2; count of bases not matched to a gene: 10. Authors' analysis steps: The assay estimated nucleated cells by amplifying reference gene primers. Repertoires were generated with immunoSEQ multiplex PCR, while TCRdb's copy carries only in-frame clones and drops some. The V and J calls and clone size come from that table; D and trimming were worked out from the DNA. This table holds about 78,000 clones, about 90% found once. Sequences were obtained from peripheral blood. V gene TRBV19 combines with J gene TRBJ2-7, with TRBD2 matching 7 bases. This receptor was taken from a woman in her forties or fifties in a cohort sampled during active COVID-19. CDR3 amino acids: CASSSLAPPTYEQYF. Written as DNA, the CDR3 is TGTGCCAGTAGCTCACTAGCGCCCCCGACCTACGAGCAGTACTTC.